This T cell receptor (beta chain) was sequenced during a study of blood T cell repertoires in COVID-19. At the level of the study: Material from acute and convalescent COVID-19 was sourced from the United States, Italy and Spain. T cells, B-cell-depleted T cells, or PBMCs supplied cDNA or gDNA.

Individuals aged roughly 18 to 90 years were recruited from about two dozen US areas. CDR3 length: 15 amino acids. The germline gives CDR1 MNHNS, CDR2 SASEGT. Losses at the gene ends were 2 bases for V and 2 bases for J; bases not matched to a gene: 3. In the study's own analysis: Reference gene primer amplification gave nucleated cell count estimates. Profiling relied on immunoSEQ multiplex PCR, and the TCRdb table lists in-frame clones only, not all of them. V and J calls plus clone size are reproduced from that table; the DNA served to infer D and trimming. Counted here are over 300,000 clones, 80% to 90% occurring once; the ten biggest clones make up about 2%.

Sequencing used PBMCs or T cells enriched from blood (not recorded which). The sequence was collected from a man under 40 who had recovered from COVID-19. The rearrangement joins TRBV6-1 to TRBJ2-3, with 8 nucleotides matching TRBD1. CDR3 nucleotide sequence: TGTGCCAGCAGTGAACACAGGGGGATCACAGATACGCAGTATTTT. Encoded protein: CASSEHRGITDTQYF.